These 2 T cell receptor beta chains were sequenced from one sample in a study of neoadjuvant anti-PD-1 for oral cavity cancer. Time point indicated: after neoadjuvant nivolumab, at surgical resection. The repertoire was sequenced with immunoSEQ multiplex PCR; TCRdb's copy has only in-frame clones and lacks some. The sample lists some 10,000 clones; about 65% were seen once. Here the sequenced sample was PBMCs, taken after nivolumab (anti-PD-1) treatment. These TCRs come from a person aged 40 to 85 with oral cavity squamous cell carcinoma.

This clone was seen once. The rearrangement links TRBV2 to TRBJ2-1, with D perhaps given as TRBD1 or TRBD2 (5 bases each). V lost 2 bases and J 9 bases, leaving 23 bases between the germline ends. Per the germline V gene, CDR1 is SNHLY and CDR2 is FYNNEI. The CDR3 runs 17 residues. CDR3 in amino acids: CASSEIGQLSRGGEQFF. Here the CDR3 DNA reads TGTGCCAGCAGTGAAATCGGCCAGCTCTCGAGGGGTGGTGAGCAGTTCTTC.

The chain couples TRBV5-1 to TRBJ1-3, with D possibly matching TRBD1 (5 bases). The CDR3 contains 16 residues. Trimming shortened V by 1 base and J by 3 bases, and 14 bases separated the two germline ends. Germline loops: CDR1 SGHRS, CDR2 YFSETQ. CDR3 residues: CASSLSRGPGGNTIYF. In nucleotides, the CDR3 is TGCGCCAGCAGCTTGTCAAGGGGCCCTGGTGGAAACACCATATATTTT.